One and the same sample provided the 15 T cell receptor beta chains below, sequenced in a study of blood T cells in healthy people across ages. A second about 7 to 12 cycle PCR used barcoded and J-beta primers. TCRdb redid the calling of the 5' RACE reads with MiXCR, one entry per CDR3 protein. This repertoire shows hundreds of thousands of distinct CDR3 sequences, approximately 25% found once; its top ten account for roughly 10%. These data were likewise used in another study, on T cells of mothers and their children.

Sample: blood. The origin of the receptors is a boy aged 10-17 years in good health.

The table lists this clonotype with a few counts. The chain recombines TRBV7-9 with TRBJ1-2, with D unclear. CDR3 length: 13 amino acids. Germline loops: CDR1 SEHNR, CDR2 FQNEAQ (reference sequence). The V end was cut by 5 bases, the J end by 8 bases, with 15 bases between. The CDR3 nucleotides are TGTGCCAGCAGCCCCTTAGAGGCCTCCGGCTACACCTTC. It codes for CASSPLEASGYTF.

This clonotype was seen a few times. The CDR3 sequence is CASSLAWLAGVYNEQFF. The CDR3 nucleotides read TGTGCCAGCAGCTTAGCGTGGCTAGCGGGAGTCTACAATGAGCAGTTCTTC. V and J are TRBV7-6 and TRBJ2-1; 10 positions match TRBD2. With 0 bases clipped from V and 3 bases from J, the junction kept 5 bases outside the gene matches. The CDR3 covers 17 residues. CDR1 is SGHVS, CDR2 FNYEAQ, per germline. The full variable domain, in which reference TRBV7-6 and TRBJ2-1 provide the parts outside the CDR3, is GAGVSQSPRYKVTKRGQDVALRCDPISGHVSLYWYRQALGQGPEFLTYFNYEAQQDKSGLPNDRFSAERPEGSISTLTIQRTEQRDSAMYRCASSLAWLAGVYNEQFFGPGTRLTVL.

The rearrangement uses TRBV7-9 and TRBJ1-1; weak D call: TRBD1 (6 bases). V was clipped by 3 bases and J by 5 bases, with 16 bases between them. This CDR3 comprises 15 residues. Per the germline V gene, CDR1 is SEHNR and CDR2 is FQNEAQ (reference sequence). This CDR3 is CASSFEAQGGTEAFF. The CDR3 region has the DNA TGTGCCAGCAGCTTTGAAGCCCAAGGGGGGACTGAAGCTTTCTTT. The full variable domain, with the rest looked up from reference TRBV7-9 and TRBJ1-1, is DTGVSQNPRHKITKRGQNVTFRCDPISEHNRLYWYRQTLGQGPEFLTYFQNEAQLEKSRLLSDRFSAERPKGSFSTLEIQRTEQGDSAMYLCASSFEAQGGTEAFFGQGTRLTVV.

This clonotype was seen more than once but under ten times. The chain uses TRBV6-2 or TRBV6-3 and TRBJ2-1; TRBD1 or TRBD2 may be the D gene (6 bases each). V was cut by 5 bases and J by 6 bases, with 14 bases left in between. Germline V CDR1 and CDR2: MNHEY, SVGEGT. The CDR3 length is 14 residues. CDR3 DNA sequence: TGTGCCAGCAGTCCGACGGGGGCATCCAATGAGCAGTTCTTC. Its protein is CASSPTGASNEQFF.

This clonotype came up a few times. V gene TRBV6-1 combines with J gene TRBJ2-1; TRBD1 matches 10 bases. This CDR3 is 15 amino acids long. Germline V gene data show CDR1 as MNHNS and CDR2 as SASEGT. The ends lost 4 bases at V and 1 base at J; junction bases unmatched: 1. The CDR3 DNA is TGTGCCAGCAGTGGACAGGGGGCATCCTACAATGAGCAGTTCTTC. This sequence encodes CASSGQGASYNEQFF.

This clonotype showed up just a few times. The germline gene is not matched at one end of the junction; a read error may be the cause. The rearrangement joins TRBV6-2 or TRBV6-3 to TRBJ2-3; 9 bases align to TRBD2. The CDR3 is 15 residues long. Germline CDR1 is MNHEY and CDR2 is SVGEGT. In DNA form, the CDR3 reads TGTACCAGCAGTTACGCGGGGGGGCCAACAGATACGCAGTATTTT. It specifies CTSSYAGGPTDTQYF.

This clonotype was observed a handful of times. The rearrangement links TRBV6-5 to TRBJ2-3; D ambiguous. This CDR3 has 15 residues. Per germline, CDR1 MNHEY and CDR2 SVGAGI. Trimming pared 2 bases from V and 0 bases from J, leaving 9 bases between. The CDR3 DNA reads TGTGCCAGCAGTTACCAGGTCACTAGCACAGATACGCAGTATTTT. It encodes CASSYQVTSTDTQYF.

There are a few counts of this clonotype. The chain joins TRBV4-3 to TRBJ2-1; weak D call: TRBD1 (6 bases). The length of the CDR3 is 16 residues. V was cut by 0 bases and J by 6 bases, with 15 bases left in between. CDR1 is LGHNA, CDR2 YSLEER, per germline. CDR3 nucleotides: TGCGCCAGCAGCCAAGATAAGATGGGCAGGGGCAATGAGCAGTTCTTC. Translation gives CASSQDKMGRGNEQFF.

Remarks on this clonotype: At one boundary the junction diverges from the germline segment, which might be a read error. The chain recombines TRBV20-1 with TRBJ1-2; D is unresolved. The CDR3 has 12 amino acids. CDR1 is DFQATT and CDR2 is SNEGSKA in the germline V gene (reference sequence). The DNA of the CDR3 is TGCAGTGCAGGCGGGAATGCCGATGGCAACACCTTC. This translates into CSAGGNADGNTF.

The chain links TRBV27 to TRBJ2-4; a weak D match, TRBD1 (6 bases). The CDR3 extends over 14 amino acids. CDR1 MNHEY and CDR2 SMNVEV come from the germline V gene (reference sequence). Trimming shortened V by 5 bases and J by 7 bases, and 15 bases separated the two germline ends. As DNA, the CDR3 is TGTGCCAGCAGTGTACAGGGTGTGAATAACATTCAGTACTTC. Translated: CASSVQGVNNIQYF.

This clonotype was detected a few times. The J gene is TRBJ2-5, the V gene TRBV15; D not resolved. Germline V gives CDR1 LNHNV, CDR2 YYDKDF (reference sequence). V dropped 3 bases and J dropped 7 bases, with 18 bases sitting between them. The CDR3 totals 15 residues. CDR3 nucleotide sequence: TGTGCCACCAGCAGCGGGCTGGGGATCTTAAGGACCCAGTACTTC. Translated, it gives CATSSGLGILRTQYF.

The sample holds many counts of this clonotype. The chain has TRBV29-1 and TRBJ2-5; unclear D gene. The V gene lost 3 bases and the J gene lost 1 base, with 6 bases spanning the gap. The CDR3 length is 12 residues. The germline CDR1 and CDR2 sequences are SQVTM and ANQGSEA. CDR3: CSVDRTQETQYF. DNA of the CDR3: TGCAGCGTTGACAGGACCCAAGAGACCCAGTACTTC. The whole variable domain, filled in from reference TRBV29-1 and TRBJ2-5, reads SAVISQKPSRDICQRGTSLTIQCQVDSQVTMMFWYRQQPGQSLTLIATANQGSEATYESGFVIDKFPISRPNLTFSTLTVSNMSPEDSSIYLCSVDRTQETQYFGPGTRLLVL.

V gene TRBV4-3 combines with J gene TRBJ2-3, with D perhaps matching TRBD1 or TRBD2 (6 bases each). Looked up from germline, CDR1 is LGHNA and CDR2 is YSLEER. Between the trimmed V and J ends, which lost 4 bases and 8 bases, there was a span of 16 bases. The CDR3 sequence is 14 residues long. CDR3 sequence reads: CASSPSLEGGTQYF. CDR3 sequence (DNA): TGCGCCAGCAGCCCCTCCCTCGAGGGGGGTACGCAGTATTTT.

V gene TRBV29-1 combines with J gene TRBJ2-7; a possible D gene is TRBD1 (5 bases). V was shortened by 0 bases and J by 4 bases, with 13 bases between the two germline ends. Germline-derived CDR1 and CDR2 are SQVTM and ANQGSEA. CDR3 length equals 14 residues. CDR3 region: CSVEDPDKLYEQYF. The DNA of the CDR3 is TGCAGCGTTGAAGATCCGGACAAATTATACGAGCAGTACTTC.

The chain couples TRBV4-3 to TRBJ1-4; D not certain. CDR1 and CDR2 (germline): LGHNA, YSLEER. The CDR3 has 15 residues. Trimming stripped 3 bases from V and 7 bases from J, with 15 bases between. The CDR3 here is CASSHRPGPSEKLFF. Here the CDR3 DNA reads TGCGCCAGCAGCCACCGACCTGGTCCGAGTGAAAAACTGTTTTTT.